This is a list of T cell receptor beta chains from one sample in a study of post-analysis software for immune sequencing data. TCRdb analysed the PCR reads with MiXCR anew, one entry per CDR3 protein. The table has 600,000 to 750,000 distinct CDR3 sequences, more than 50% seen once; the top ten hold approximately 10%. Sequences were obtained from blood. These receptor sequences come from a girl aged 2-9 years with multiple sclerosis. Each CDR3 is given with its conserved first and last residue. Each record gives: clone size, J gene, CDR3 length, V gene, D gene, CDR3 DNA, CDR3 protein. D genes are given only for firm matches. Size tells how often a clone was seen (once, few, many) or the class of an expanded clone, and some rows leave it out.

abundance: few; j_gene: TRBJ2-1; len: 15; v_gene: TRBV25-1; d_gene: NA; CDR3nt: TGTGCCAGCAGTGAAAAGAATCCTTCCTACAATGAGCAGTTCTTC; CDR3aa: CASSEKNPSYNEQFF
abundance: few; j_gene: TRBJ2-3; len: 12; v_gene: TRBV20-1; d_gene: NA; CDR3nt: TGCAGTCCCATAACTTATACAGATACGCAGTATTTT; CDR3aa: CSPITYTDTQYF
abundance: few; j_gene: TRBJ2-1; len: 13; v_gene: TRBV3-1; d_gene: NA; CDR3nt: TGTGCCAGCAGCCAAGTGATGGGGAATGAGCAGTTCTTC; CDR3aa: CASSQVMGNEQFF
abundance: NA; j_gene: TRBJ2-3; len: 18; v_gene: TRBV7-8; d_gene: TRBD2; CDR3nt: TGTGCCAGCAGCACCGGACTAGCGGGAAGCCTTTTCACAGATACGCAGTATTTT; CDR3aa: CASSTGLAGSLFTDTQYF
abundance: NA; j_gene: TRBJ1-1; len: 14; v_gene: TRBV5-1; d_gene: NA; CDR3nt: TGCGCCAGCAGCTTGAACAGGCCGGGCACTGAAGCTTTCTTT; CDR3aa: CASSLNRPGTEAFF
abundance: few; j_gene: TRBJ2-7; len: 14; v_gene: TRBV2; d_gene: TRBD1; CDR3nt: TGTGCCAGCAGTGATCTGGGACAGGGGTACGAGCAGTACTTC; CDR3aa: CASSDLGQGYEQYF
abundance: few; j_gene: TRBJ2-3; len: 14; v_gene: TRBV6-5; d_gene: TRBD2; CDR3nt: TGTGCCAGCAGAAATAGCGGGAGCACAGATACGCAGTATTTT; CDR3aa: CASRNSGSTDTQYF
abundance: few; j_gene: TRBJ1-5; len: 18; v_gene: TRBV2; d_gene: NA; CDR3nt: TGTGCCAGCAGTGAAGCCGGCATAGGGGCACGGGGCAATCAGCCCCAGCATTTT; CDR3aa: CASSEAGIGARGNQPQHF
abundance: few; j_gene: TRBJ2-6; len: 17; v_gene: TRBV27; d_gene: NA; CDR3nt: TGTGCCAGCAGTCCGAATACAGCTTACTCTGGGGCCAACGTCCTGACTTTC; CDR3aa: CASSPNTAYSGANVLTF
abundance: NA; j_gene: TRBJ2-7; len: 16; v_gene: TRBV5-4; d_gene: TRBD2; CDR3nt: TGTGCCAGCAGCTTGAGGGGCGGGAGGGTATCCTACGAGCAGTACTTC; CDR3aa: CASSLRGGRVSYEQYF
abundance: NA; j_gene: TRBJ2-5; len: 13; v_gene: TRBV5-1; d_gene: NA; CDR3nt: TGCGCCAGCAGCGCCCGGTCGGGGAGTGAGCAGTACTTC; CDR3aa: CASSARSGSEQYF
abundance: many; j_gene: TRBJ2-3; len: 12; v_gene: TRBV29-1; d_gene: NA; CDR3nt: TGCAGCGTTTCAACCAGCACAGATACGCAGTATTTT; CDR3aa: CSVSTSTDTQYF
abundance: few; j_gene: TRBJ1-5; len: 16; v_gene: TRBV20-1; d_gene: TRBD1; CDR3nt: TGCAGTGCCAGTGGACAGGGTCGGGGGTTCAATCAGCCCCAGCATTTT; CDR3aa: CSASGQGRGFNQPQHF
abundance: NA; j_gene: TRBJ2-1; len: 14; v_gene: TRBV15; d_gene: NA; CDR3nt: TGTGCCACCAGCTCCCGGACTACCTACAATGAGCAGTTCTTC; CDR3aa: CATSSRTTYNEQFF
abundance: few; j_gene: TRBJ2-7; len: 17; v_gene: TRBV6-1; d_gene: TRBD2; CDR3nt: TGTGCCAGCAGCGGACTAGCGGCCCCGTGGTTCTCCTACGAGCAGTACTTC; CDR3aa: CASSGLAAPWFSYEQYF
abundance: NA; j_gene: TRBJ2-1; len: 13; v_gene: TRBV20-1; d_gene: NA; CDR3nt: TGCAGTGCTCCAAGTCCCCACGAGAGTGAGCAGTTCTTC; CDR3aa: CSAPSPHESEQFF
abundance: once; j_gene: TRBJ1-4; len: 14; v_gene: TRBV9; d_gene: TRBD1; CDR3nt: TGTGCCAGCAGCGTAGGGACAGGGCCCGAAAAACTGTTTTTT; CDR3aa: CASSVGTGPEKLFF
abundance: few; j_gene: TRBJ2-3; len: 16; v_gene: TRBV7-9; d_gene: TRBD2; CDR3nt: TGTGCCAGCAGCATACTAGCGGGGGGCCTCACAGATACGCAGTATTTT; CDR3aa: CASSILAGGLTDTQYF
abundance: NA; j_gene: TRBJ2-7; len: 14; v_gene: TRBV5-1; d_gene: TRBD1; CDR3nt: TGCGCCAGCAGCTTGGGACAGGGAGCGGAGGCCCAGTACTTC; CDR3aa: CASSLGQGAEAQYF
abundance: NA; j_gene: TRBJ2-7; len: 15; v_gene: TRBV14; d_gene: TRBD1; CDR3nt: TGTGCCAGCAGCCCCCTAGGACAGGGTCCCTACGAGCAGTACTTC; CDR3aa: CASSPLGQGPYEQYF
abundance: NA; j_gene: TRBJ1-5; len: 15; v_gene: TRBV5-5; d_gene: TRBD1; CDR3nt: TGTGCCAGCAGCTTCGAGACAGGGTGGTCTCAGCCCCAGCATTTT; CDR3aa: CASSFETGWSQPQHF
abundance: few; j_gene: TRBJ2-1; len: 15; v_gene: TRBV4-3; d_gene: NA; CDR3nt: TGCGCCAGCAGCCAAGTGGAGGGGGCAGGAAGTGAGCAGTTCTTC; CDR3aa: CASSQVEGAGSEQFF
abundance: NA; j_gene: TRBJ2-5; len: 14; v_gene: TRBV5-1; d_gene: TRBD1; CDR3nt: TGCGCCAGCAGCACCCCAGGGGGCCAAGAGACCCAGTACTTC; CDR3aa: CASSTPGGQETQYF
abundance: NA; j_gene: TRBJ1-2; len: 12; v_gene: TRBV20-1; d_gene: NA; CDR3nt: TGCAGTGCCACCGACAGAGATCATGGCTACACCTTC; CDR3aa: CSATDRDHGYTF
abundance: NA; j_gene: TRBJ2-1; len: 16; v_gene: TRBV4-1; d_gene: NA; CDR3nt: TGCGCCAGCAGCCTCTCCGAGGCAGGAGACTGGGATGAGCAGTTCTTC; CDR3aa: CASSLSEAGDWDEQFF
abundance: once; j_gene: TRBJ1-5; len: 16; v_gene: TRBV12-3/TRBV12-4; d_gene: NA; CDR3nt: TGTGCCAGCAGTTCCCCAATTGACAGGCTTGGTCAGCCCCAGCATTTT; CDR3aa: CASSSPIDRLGQPQHF
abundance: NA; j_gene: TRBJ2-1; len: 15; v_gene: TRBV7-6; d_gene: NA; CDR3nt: TGTGCCAGCAGCTTAATTGCCTCCCGGATGGATGAGCAGTTCTTC; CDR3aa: CASSLIASRMDEQFF
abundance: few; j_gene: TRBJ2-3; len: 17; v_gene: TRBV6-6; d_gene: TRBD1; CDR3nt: TGTGCCAGCAGTACTCCCCCGCTGACAGGGTTAGAAGATACGCAGTATTTT; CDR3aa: CASSTPPLTGLEDTQYF
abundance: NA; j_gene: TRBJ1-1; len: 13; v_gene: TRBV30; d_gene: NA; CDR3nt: TGTGCCTGGAGAAACAGGGACAACACTGAAGCTTTCTTT; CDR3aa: CAWRNRDNTEAFF
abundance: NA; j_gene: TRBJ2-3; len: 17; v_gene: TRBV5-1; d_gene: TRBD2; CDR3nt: TGCGCCAGCAGCGCGAAACTAGCGGGAGTAAGCACAGATACGCAGTATTTT; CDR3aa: CASSAKLAGVSTDTQYF
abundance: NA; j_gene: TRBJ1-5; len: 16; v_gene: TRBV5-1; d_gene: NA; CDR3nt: TGCGCCAGCAGCGCCGGGACGGATCCTAGCAATCAGCCCCAGCATTTT; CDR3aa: CASSAGTDPSNQPQHF
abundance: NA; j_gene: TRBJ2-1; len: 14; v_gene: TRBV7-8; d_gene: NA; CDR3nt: TGTGCCAGCAGCTTAGCGCCGGCAGGTACTGAGCAGTTCTTC; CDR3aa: CASSLAPAGTEQFF
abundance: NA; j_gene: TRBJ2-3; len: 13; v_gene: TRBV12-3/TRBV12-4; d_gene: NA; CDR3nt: TGTGCCGGCAGCCCCACCTCTAGGGATACGCAGTATTTT; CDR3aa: CAGSPTSRDTQYF
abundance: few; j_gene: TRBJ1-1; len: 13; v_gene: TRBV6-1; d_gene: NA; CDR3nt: TGTGCCAGCAGGCGCAACAGTGGCCCTGAAGCTTTCTTT; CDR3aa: CASRRNSGPEAFF
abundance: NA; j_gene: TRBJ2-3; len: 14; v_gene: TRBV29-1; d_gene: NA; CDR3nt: TGCAGCGTACACAATAGCGGAAGCACAGATACGCAGTATTTT; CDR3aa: CSVHNSGSTDTQYF
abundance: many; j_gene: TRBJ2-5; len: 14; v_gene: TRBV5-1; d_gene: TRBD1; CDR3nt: TGTGCCAGCAGCTCCGGGACAGGGCAAGAGACCCAGTACTTC; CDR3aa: CASSSGTGQETQYF
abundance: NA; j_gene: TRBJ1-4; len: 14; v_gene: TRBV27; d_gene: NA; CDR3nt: TGTGCCAGCAGTTTCAGCGACGTTAATGAAAAACTGTTTTTT; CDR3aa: CASSFSDVNEKLFF
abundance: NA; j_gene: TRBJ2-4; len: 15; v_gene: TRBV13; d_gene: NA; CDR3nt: TGTGCCAGCAGCTTATATATGGAAGCCAAAAACATTCAGTACTTC; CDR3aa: CASSLYMEAKNIQYF
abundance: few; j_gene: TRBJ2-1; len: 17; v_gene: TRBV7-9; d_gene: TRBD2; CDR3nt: TGTGCCAGCAGCTCACGCTGGACTAGCGGGATTGATACTGAGCAGTTCTTC; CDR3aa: CASSSRWTSGIDTEQFF
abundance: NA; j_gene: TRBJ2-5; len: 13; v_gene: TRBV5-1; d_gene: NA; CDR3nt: TGCGCCAGCGGCTTGGCTGGCGAAGAGACCCAGTACTTC; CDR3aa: CASGLAGEETQYF
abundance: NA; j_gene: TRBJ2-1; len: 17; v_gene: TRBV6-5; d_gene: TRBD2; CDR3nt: TGTGCCAGCAGTTCCGCTCTAGCGGGAGGGTGGGGAAATGAGCAGTTCTTC; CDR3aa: CASSSALAGGWGNEQFF
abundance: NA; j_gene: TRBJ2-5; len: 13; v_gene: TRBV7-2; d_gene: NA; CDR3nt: TGTGTCAGCAGCTTGACACCCCGGTGGACCCTGTACTTC; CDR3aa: CVSSLTPRWTLYF
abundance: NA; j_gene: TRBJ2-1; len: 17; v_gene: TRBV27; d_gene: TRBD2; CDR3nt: TGTGCCAGCAGTATCCGAAGCGGGGTGAGCTCCTACAATGAGCAGTTCTTC; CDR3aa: CASSIRSGVSSYNEQFF
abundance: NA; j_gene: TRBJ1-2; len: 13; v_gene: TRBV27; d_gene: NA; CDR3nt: TGTGCCAGCAGTTTAGTCCGGGGGGAAGGCTACACCTTC; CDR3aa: CASSLVRGEGYTF
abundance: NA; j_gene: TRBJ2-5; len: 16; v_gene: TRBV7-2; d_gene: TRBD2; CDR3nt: TGTGCCAGCAGCCCTCTACCCGGGGGGGCGGGAGAGACCCAGTACTTC; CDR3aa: CASSPLPGGAGETQYF
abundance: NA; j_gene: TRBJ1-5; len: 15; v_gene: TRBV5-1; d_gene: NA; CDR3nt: TGCGCCAGCAGTTGGGACCCCACGGGGGGTCAGCCCCAGCATTTT; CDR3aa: CASSWDPTGGQPQHF
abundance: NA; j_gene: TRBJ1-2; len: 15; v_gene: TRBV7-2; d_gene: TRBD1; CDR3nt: TGTGCCAGCAGCTTCCAGGGGGCGGTTAACTATGGCTACACCTTC; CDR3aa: CASSFQGAVNYGYTF
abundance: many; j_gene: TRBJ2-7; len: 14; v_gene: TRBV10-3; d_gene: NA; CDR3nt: TGTGCCATCAGTGCCGCACAGGGACGGCGCGAGCAGTACTTC; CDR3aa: CAISAAQGRREQYF
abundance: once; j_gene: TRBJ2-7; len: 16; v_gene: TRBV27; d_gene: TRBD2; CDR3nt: TGTGCCAGCAGTGGAAGACTAGCGGGGGGGCTCGAGGCCCAGTACTTC; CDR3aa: CASSGRLAGGLEAQYF
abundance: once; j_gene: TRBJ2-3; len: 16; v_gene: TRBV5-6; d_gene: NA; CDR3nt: TGTGCCAGCAGCTTAGTCGCAAAGCTAGGGAGAGATACGCAGTATTTT; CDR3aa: CASSLVAKLGRDTQYF
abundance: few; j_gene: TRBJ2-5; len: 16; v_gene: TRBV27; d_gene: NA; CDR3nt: TGTGCCAGCAGTCCCCTCAGCGGAGGGAACCGGGAGACCCAGTACTTC; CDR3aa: CASSPLSGGNRETQYF
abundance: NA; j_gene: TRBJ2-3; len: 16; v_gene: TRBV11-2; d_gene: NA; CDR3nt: TGTGCCAGCAGCTTAGACAGGGCGGTTGGGACAGATACGCAGTATTTT; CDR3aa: CASSLDRAVGTDTQYF